A selection of T cell receptor beta chains follows, all from one sample in a study of PD-1 blockade in classical Hodgkin lymphoma. The assay was immunoSEQ multiplex PCR, and TCRdb's table has in-frame clones only and misses some. This sample carries under 80,000 clones, over 90% of them seen once, and the ten largest clones take 2.6%. The sequencing input was peripheral blood mononuclear cells (PBMCs). These receptors were taken from a human donor with classical Hodgkin lymphoma. Each CDR3 is given with its conserved first and last residue. A D gene is named only where the DNA matches it firmly. A clone size is listed for some rows: how often the clone was seen (once, few, many), or a class if it is expanded.

>-|TRBV15|TRBJ1-2|-
CATSRDDRSGYTF
TGTGCCACCAGCAGAGATGACAGAAGCGGCTACACCTTC
>-|TRBV28|TRBJ2-2|-
CASSKTRELFF
TGTGCCAGCAGTAAGACTAGAGAGTTGTTTTTT
>-|TRBV5-1|TRBJ1-2|-
CASSFGTPPGGYTF
TGCGCCAGCAGCTTCGGGACTCCTCCGGGGGGCTACACCTTC
>-|TRBV2|TRBJ1-2|-
CASSESVGVGYTF
TGTGCCAGCAGTGAGAGTGTAGGGGTAGGCTACACCTTC
>TRBD1|TRBV27|TRBJ1-4|-
CASSLSGTGKLFF
TGTGCCAGCAGTTTATCTGGGACAGGAAAACTGTTTTTT
>TRBD2|TRBV9|TRBJ2-5|-
CASSIFSGRAEETQYF
TGTGCCAGCAGCATTTTTAGCGGGAGGGCTGAGGAGACCCAGTACTTC
>TRBD1|TRBV2|TRBJ1-2|-
CASRDRANYGYTF
TGTGCCAGCAGGGACAGGGCGAACTATGGCTACACCTTC
>-|TRBV11-2|TRBJ1-5|-
CASSLDGVNQPQHF
TGTGCCAGCAGCCTAGACGGTGTTAATCAGCCCCAGCATTTT
>-|TRBV2|TRBJ1-2|-
CASSEHTNYGYTF
TGTGCCAGCAGTGAGCATACCAACTATGGCTACACCTTC
>-|TRBV9|TRBJ1-2|-
CASSAAEGGGYTF
TGTGCCAGCAGCGCGGCGGAGGGGGGTGGCTACACCTTC
>TRBD1|TRBV28|TRBJ1-2|-
CASSHDREPFFYGYTF
TGTGCCAGCAGTCATGACAGGGAGCCTTTTTTCTATGGCTACACCTTC
>TRBD2|TRBV28|TRBJ2-1|-
CASSFPGLAGNEQFF
TGTGCCAGCAGTTTTCCCGGACTAGCGGGCAATGAGCAGTTCTTC
>TRBD2|TRBV7-9|TRBJ2-1|-
CASRGLAGIYNEQFF
TGTGCCAGCAGGGGATTAGCGGGGATCTACAATGAGCAGTTCTTC
>-|TRBV13|TRBJ1-1|-
CASSLGTGKGTEAFF
TGTGCCAGCAGCTTAGGAACAGGGAAGGGAACTGAAGCTTTCTTT
>-|TRBV10-3|TRBJ1-2|-
CAISGGQPYGYTF
TGTGCCATCAGTGGTGGACAGCCCTATGGCTACACCTTC
>-|TRBV19|TRBJ2-7|-
CASSLWIGQRREQYF
TGTGCCAGTAGTCTGTGGATCGGTCAGCGCCGGGAGCAGTACTTC
>-|TRBV7-3|TRBJ2-1|-
CASSSGTSSSYNEQFF
TGTGCCAGCAGCTCCGGGACTTCCAGCTCCTACAATGAGCAGTTCTTC
>-|TRBV20-1|TRBJ1-1|-
CSASEAFF
TGCAGTGCTAGTGAAGCTTTCTTT
>-|TRBV5-1|TRBJ1-1|-
CASSLGSNTEAFF
TGCGCCAGCAGCTTAGGCTCGAACACTGAAGCTTTCTTT
>-|TRBV19|TRBJ2-1|-
CASSANSGAYNEQFF
TGTGCCAGTAGTGCCAATTCCGGGGCCTACAATGAGCAGTTCTTC
>-|TRBV5-6|TRBJ2-7|-
CASSLGRTNEQYF
TGTGCCAGCAGCCTAGGCCGGACAAACGAGCAGTACTTC
>TRBD2|TRBV10-1|TRBJ2-7|once
CASSLAGAPHEQYF
TGCGCCAGCAGTTTAGCGGGAGCCCCCCACGAGCAGTACTTC
>-|TRBV7-2|TRBJ2-3|-
CASSFAGVLSTDTQYF
TGTGCCAGCAGCTTTGCCGGCGTCCTGAGCACAGATACGCAGTATTTT
>TRBD1|TRBV5-1|TRBJ2-2|-
CASCTGDLNTGELFF
TGCGCCAGCTGTACAGGGGATCTCAACACCGGGGAGCTGTTTTTT
>-|TRBV5-4|TRBJ2-7|-
CASSLQSGYEQYF
TGTGCCAGCAGCTTGCAGTCCGGATACGAGCAGTACTTC
>-|TRBV25-1|TRBJ2-1|-
CASSFLFSGPIPNEQFF
TGTGCCAGCAGTTTTCTCTTTAGCGGTCCAATCCCCAATGAGCAGTTCTTC
>TRBD1|TRBV7-9|TRBJ1-5|-
CASSSYRGLGSNQPQHF
TGTGCCAGCAGCTCCTACAGGGGGTTGGGTAGCAATCAGCCCCAGCATTTT
>-|TRBV19|TRBJ2-1|-
CASSARTGYNEQFF
TGTGCCAGTAGTGCCCGAACAGGGTACAATGAGCAGTTCTTC
>-|TRBV11-2|TRBJ2-5|-
CASSLDGLARETQYF
TGTGCCAGCAGCTTAGATGGGCTAGCCCGAGAGACCCAGTACTTC
>TRBD2|TRBV5-6|TRBJ2-2|-
CASSFLASGGAGELFF
TGTGCCAGCAGCTTCCTGGCTAGCGGGGGAGCCGGGGAGCTGTTTTTT
>TRBD1|TRBV9|TRBJ1-1|-
CASSGRQGAGFTEAFF
TGTGCCAGCAGCGGGAGACAGGGGGCTGGTTTCACTGAAGCTTTCTTT
>-|TRBV29-1|TRBJ1-1|once
CSVELTQMNTEAFF
TGCAGCGTTGAATTGACACAGATGAACACTGAAGCTTTCTTT
>TRBD1|TRBV5-1|TRBJ2-7|few
CASSWRQGPYEQYF
TGCGCCAGCAGCTGGCGACAGGGACCCTACGAGCAGTACTTC
>TRBD2|TRBV7-6|TRBJ2-5|-
CASSPGERGGLEETQYF
TGTGCCAGCAGCCCCGGGGAGCGGGGGGGCCTAGAAGAGACCCAGTACTTC
>-|TRBV5-5|TRBJ1-1|-
CASSGAGPRNTEAFF
TGTGCCAGCAGCGGAGCGGGACCCCGGAACACTGAAGCTTTCTTT
>-|TRBV27|TRBJ2-7|-
CASSFPRGRNEQYF
TGTGCCAGCAGTTTTCCCAGGGGAAGAAACGAGCAGTACTTC
>TRBD1|TRBV5-1|TRBJ1-1|-
CASSLGDRTNTEAFF
TGCGCCAGCAGCTTGGGGGACAGGACAAACACTGAAGCTTTCTTT
>-|TRBV6-6|TRBJ1-1|-
CASSYGALNTEAFF
TGTGCCAGCAGTTATGGGGCCTTGAACACTGAAGCTTTCTTT
>-|TRBV5-8|TRBJ2-5|-
CASSPKGREETQYF
TGTGCCAGCAGTCCTAAAGGCAGGGAAGAGACCCAGTACTTC
>-|TRBV7-9|TRBJ2-1|-
CASSFGGEQFF
TGTGCCAGCAGCTTCGGAGGTGAGCAGTTCTTC
>-|TRBV30|TRBJ1-4|-
CAWSGQVQLFF
TGTGCCTGGAGTGGACAGGTGCAACTGTTTTTT
>-|TRBV9|TRBJ2-2|-
CASSVALLNTGELFF
TGTGCCAGCAGCGTAGCTCTCCTGAACACCGGGGAGCTGTTTTTT
>TRBD1|TRBV5-1|TRBJ2-1|-
CASSGGQGAINEQFF
TGCGCCAGCAGCGGGGGACAGGGGGCAATCAATGAGCAGTTCTTC
>-|TRBV7-2|TRBJ2-1|-
CASSYVGSVGNEQFF
TGTGCCAGCAGCTACGTTGGATCCGTCGGCAATGAGCAGTTCTTC
>-|TRBV7-9|TRBJ2-1|-
CASSEDRKTYNEQFF
TGTGCCAGCAGCGAGGATCGGAAGACATACAATGAGCAGTTCTTC
>TRBD1|TRBV6-5|TRBJ1-1|-
CASTKGGQINTEAFF
TGTGCCAGCACCAAAGGGGGACAGATAAACACTGAAGCTTTCTTT
>TRBD1|TRBV7-9|TRBJ2-1|few
CASSLGDSNEQFF
TGTGCCAGCAGCTTAGGGGACAGCAATGAGCAGTTCTTC
>-|TRBV10-3|TRBJ2-1|-
CATSPGSYNEQFF
TGTGCCACAAGCCCGGGATCCTACAATGAGCAGTTCTTC
>TRBD1|TRBV11-2|TRBJ1-4|-
CASSLKRGQGDEKLFF
TGTGCCAGCAGCTTAAAGAGGGGACAGGGGGATGAAAAACTGTTTTTT
>-|TRBV2|TRBJ2-1|-
CASSEADTGHEQFF
TGTGCCAGCAGTGAAGCGGACACAGGCCATGAGCAGTTCTTC
>TRBD1|TRBV5-6|TRBJ2-7|-
CASSFQDRIYEQYF
TGTGCCAGCAGCTTCCAGGACAGGATCTACGAGCAGTACTTC
>-|TRBV2|TRBJ2-2|-
CASRMTTGELFF
TGTGCCAGCAGGATGACAACCGGGGAGCTGTTTTTT